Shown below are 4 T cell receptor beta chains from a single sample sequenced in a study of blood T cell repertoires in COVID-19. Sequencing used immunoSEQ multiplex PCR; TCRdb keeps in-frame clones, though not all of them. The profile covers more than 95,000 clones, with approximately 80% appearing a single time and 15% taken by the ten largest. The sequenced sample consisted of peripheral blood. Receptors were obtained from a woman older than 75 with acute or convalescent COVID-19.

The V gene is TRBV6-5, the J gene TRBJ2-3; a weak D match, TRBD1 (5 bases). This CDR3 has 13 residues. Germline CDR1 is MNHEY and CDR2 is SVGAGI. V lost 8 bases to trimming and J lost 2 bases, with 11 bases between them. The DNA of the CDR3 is TGTGCCAGCCGAGGCAGGGCCACAGATACGCAGTATTTT. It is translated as CASRGRATDTQYF.

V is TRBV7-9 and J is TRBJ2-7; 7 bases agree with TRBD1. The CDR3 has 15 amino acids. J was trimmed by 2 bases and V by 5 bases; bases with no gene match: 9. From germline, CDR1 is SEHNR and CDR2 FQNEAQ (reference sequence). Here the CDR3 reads CASSQTGIYPYEQYF. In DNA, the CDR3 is TGTGCCAGCAGCCAGACAGGGATTTATCCCTACGAGCAGTACTTC. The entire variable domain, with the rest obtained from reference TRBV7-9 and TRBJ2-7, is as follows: DTGVSQNPRHKITKRGQNVTFRCDPISEHNRLYWYRQTLGQGPEFLTYFQNEAQLEKSRLLSDRFSAERPKGSFSTLEIQRTEQGDSAMYLCASSQTGIYPYEQYFGPGTRLTVT.

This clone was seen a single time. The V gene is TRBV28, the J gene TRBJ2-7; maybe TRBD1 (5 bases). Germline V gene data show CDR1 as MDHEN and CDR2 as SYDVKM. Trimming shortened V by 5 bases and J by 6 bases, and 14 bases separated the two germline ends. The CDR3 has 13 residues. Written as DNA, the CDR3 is TGTGCCAGCAGTACTCCAGGGATTAGCGAGCAGTACGTC. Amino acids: CASSTPGISEQYV.

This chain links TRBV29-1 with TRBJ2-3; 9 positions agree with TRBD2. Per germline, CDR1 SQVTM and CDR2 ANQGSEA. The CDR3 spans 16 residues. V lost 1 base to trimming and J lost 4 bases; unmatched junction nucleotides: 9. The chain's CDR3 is CSVEGRVAGDSDTQYF. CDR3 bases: TGCAGCGTTGAAGGAAGGGTAGCGGGAGACTCAGATACGCAGTATTTT.